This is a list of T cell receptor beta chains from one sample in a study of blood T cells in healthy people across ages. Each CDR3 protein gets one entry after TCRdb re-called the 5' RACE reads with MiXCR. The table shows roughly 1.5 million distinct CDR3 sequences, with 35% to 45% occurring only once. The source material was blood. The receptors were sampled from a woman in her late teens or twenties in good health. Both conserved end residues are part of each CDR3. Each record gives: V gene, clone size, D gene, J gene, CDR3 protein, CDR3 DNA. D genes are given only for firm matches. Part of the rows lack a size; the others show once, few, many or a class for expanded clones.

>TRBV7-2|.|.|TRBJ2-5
CASSLLALNEQYF
TGTGCCAGCAGCTTACTCGCGTTAAATGAGCAGTACTTC
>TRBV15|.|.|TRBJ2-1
CATSREDLEQFF
TGTGCCACCAGCAGAGAAGACTTGGAGCAGTTCTTC
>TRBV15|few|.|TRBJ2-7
CATSRYTYEQYF
TGTGCCACCAGCAGATATACCTACGAGCAGTACTTC
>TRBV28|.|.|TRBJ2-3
CASSNRGGLSDTQYF
TGTGCCAGCAGTAACAGGGGGGGACTCTCGGATACGCAGTATTTT
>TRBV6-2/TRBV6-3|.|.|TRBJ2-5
CASRSPRDRVQETLYF
TGTGCCAGCAGGAGCCCCCGGGATCGGGTCCAAGAGACCCTGTACTTC
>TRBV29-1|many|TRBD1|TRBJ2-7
CSVEGQGYEQYF
TGCAGCGTTGAGGGACAGGGCTACGAGCAGTACTTC
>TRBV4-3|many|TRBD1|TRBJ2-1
CASSQDRGLYNEQFF
TGCGCCAGCAGCCAGGACAGGGGGCTCTACAATGAGCAGTTCTTC
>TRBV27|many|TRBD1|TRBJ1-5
CASSAGTGGNQPQHF
TGTGCCAGCAGTGCTGGGACAGGGGGCAATCAGCCCCAGCATTTT
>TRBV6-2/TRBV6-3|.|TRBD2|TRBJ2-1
CASSYEAGGPSEQFF
TGTGCCAGCAGTTATGAAGCGGGGGGGCCCAGTGAGCAGTTCTTC
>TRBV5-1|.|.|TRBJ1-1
CASTPGMGMNTEAFF
TGCGCCAGCACCCCCGGTATGGGCATGAACACTGAAGCTTTCTTT
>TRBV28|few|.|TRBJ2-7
CASSADADEQYF
TGTGCCAGCAGCGCAGATGCGGACGAGCAGTACTTC
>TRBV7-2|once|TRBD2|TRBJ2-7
CASSCAGTSRYEQYF
TGTGCCAGCAGCTGCGCCGGGACTAGCAGATACGAGCAGTACTTC
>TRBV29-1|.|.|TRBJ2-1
CSVVGDTFTYNEQFF
TGCAGCGTTGTGGGGGACACCTTCACCTACAATGAGCAGTTCTTC
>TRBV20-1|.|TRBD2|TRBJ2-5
CSARSRLAGVWNEQYF
TGCAGTGCTCGTTCGAGACTAGCGGGAGTATGGAATGAGCAGTACTTC
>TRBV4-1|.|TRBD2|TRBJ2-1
CASSQGRASGRSYNEQFF
TGCGCCAGCAGCCAAGGGAGGGCTAGCGGTAGGTCCTACAATGAGCAGTTCTTC
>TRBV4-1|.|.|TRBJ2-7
CASSQVGDWGYEQYF
TGCGCCAGCAGCCAAGTGGGGGACTGGGGCTACGAGCAGTACTTC
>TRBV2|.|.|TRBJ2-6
CASSVGHTSPGANVLTF
TGTGCCAGCAGTGTAGGACACACGTCTCCTGGGGCCAACGTCCTGACTTTC
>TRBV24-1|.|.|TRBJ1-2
CATSDFPRGNYGYTF
TGTGCCACCAGTGATTTCCCCCGGGGCAACTATGGCTACACCTTC
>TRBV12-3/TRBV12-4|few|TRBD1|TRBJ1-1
CASSLTIPTGSGGTEAFF
TGTGCCAGCAGTCTCACTATACCGACAGGGAGTGGAGGCACTGAAGCTTTCTTT
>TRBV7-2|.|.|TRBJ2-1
CASSLLQGRWNEQFF
TGTGCCAGCAGCTTATTGCAGGGAAGGTGGAATGAGCAGTTCTTC
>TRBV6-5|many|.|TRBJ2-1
CASSRGNEQFF
TGTGCCAGCAGTCGGGGTAATGAGCAGTTCTTC
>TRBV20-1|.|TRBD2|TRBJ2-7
CSAQGLADSYEQYF
TGCAGTGCCCAGGGACTAGCGGACTCCTACGAGCAGTACTTC
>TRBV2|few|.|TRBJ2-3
CASSEAGFTDTQYF
TGTGCCAGCAGTGAGGCGGGATTCACAGATACGCAGTATTTT
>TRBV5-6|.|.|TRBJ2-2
CASSLLGTPNTGELFF
TGTGCCAGCAGCTTGCTAGGCACTCCGAACACCGGGGAGCTGTTTTTT
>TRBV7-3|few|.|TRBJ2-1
CASSPGLGVWDNEQFF
TGTGCCAGCAGCCCAGGATTGGGAGTTTGGGACAATGAGCAGTTCTTC
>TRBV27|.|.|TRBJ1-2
CASSPNRQDYGYTF
TGTGCCAGCAGTCCCAACCGTCAAGACTATGGCTACACCTTC
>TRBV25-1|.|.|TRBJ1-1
CASARMGEAFF
TGTGCCAGCGCCCGAATGGGTGAAGCTTTCTTT
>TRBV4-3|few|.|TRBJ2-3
CASSQEGGVKYQYF
TGCGCCAGCAGCCAAGAAGGCGGGGTGAAGTATCAGTATTTT
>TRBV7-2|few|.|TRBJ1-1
CASSLVLRYPDTEAFF
TGTGCCAGCAGCTTAGTTCTTCGTTATCCGGACACTGAAGCTTTCTTT
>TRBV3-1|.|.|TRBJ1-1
CASSQPTANTEAFF
TGTGCCAGCAGCCAGCCGACAGCAAACACTGAAGCTTTCTTT
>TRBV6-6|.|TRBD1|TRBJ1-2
CASSYLQGAGCTF
TGTGCCAGCAGTTACCTACAGGGGGCCGGCTGCACCTTC
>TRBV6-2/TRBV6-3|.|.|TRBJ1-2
CASSYGGPRSYTF
TGTGCCAGCAGTTACGGGGGGCCTCGCAGCTACACCTTC
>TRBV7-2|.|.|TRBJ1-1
CASSLKTGFREAFF
TGTGCCAGCAGCCTTAAAACAGGCTTCCGTGAAGCTTTCTTT
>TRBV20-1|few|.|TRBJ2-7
CSATGDVFEQYF
TGCAGTGCAACCGGGGACGTCTTCGAGCAGTACTTC
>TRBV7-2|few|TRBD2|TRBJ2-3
CASSAFPGTSDPRDTQYF
TGTGCCAGCAGCGCCTTCCCCGGGACTAGCGATCCAAGAGATACGCAGTATTTT
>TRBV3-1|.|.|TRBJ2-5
CASSRLTTGEETQYF
TGTGCCAGCAGCCGCTTGACTACGGGAGAAGAGACCCAGTACTTC
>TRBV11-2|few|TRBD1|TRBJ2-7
CASSRDRVREQYF
TGTGCCAGCAGCCGGGACAGGGTACGCGAGCAGTACTTC
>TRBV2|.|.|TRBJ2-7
CASNEVVYEQYF
TGTGCCAGCAATGAAGTAGTTTACGAGCAGTACTTC
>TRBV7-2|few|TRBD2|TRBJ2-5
CASSATTSGVEETQYF
TGTGCCAGCAGCGCTACTACTAGCGGGGTTGAAGAGACCCAGTACTTC
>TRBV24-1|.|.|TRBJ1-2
CATRDEGEGYTF
TGTGCCACCAGGGATGAGGGAGAGGGCTACACCTTC
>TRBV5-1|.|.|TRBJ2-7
CASSSQSPYEQYF
TGCGCCAGCAGCTCCCAAAGCCCCTACGAGCAGTACTTC
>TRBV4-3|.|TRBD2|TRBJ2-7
CASSQEWTSGSDEQYF
TGCGCCAGCAGCCAAGAATGGACTAGCGGGAGTGACGAGCAGTACTTC
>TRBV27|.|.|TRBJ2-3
CASSSPRGPSTDTQYF
TGTGCCAGCAGTTCCCCCAGGGGTCCTAGCACAGATACGCAGTATTTT
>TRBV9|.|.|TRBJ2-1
CASSVGQVTYNEQFF
TGTGCCAGCAGCGTAGGACAGGTTACCTACAATGAGCAGTTCTTC
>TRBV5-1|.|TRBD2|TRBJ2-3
CASSLAGGSGGTDTQYF
TGCGCCAGCAGCTTGGCCGGGGGTAGCGGGGGTACAGATACGCAGTATTTT
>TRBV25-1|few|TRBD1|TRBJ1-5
CASSDQPRGPCPQHF
TGTGCCAGCAGTGACCAGCCGAGGGGGCCCTGTCCCCAGCATTTT
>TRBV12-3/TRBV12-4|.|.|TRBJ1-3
CASKERISGNTIYF
TGTGCCAGCAAGGAACGAATCTCTGGAAACACCATATATTTT
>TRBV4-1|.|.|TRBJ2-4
CASSQDPIGTTKNIQYF
TGCGCCAGCAGCCAAGATCCTATTGGGACGACCAAAAACATTCAGTACTTC
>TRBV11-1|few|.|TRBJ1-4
CASSSRTGSTNEKLFF
TGTGCCAGCAGCTCTCGGACGGGTTCAACTAATGAAAAACTGTTTTTT
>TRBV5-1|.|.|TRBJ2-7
CASSLEPGPYEQYF
TGCGCCAGCAGCTTGGAACCGGGACCCTACGAGCAGTACTTC
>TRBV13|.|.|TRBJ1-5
CASSFSGALGNQPQHF
TGTGCCAGCAGCTTCTCGGGGGCCTTAGGCAATCAGCCCCAGCATTTT